This note documents a single T cell receptor (beta chain) sequence. Its antigen is not known. The sample carries other DNA sequences with the same CDR3. With 1 base removed from V and 7 bases from J, the gap between germline ends came to 5 bases. Germline assignment: CDR1 MGHRA and CDR2 YSYEKL. The CDR3 consists of 12 residues. Sequenced by immunoSEQ multiplex PCR; TCRdb stores in-frame clones only, minus some. The table shows millions of clones, with 90% to 95% occurring only once. This sample is part of a study of shared clonotypes between healthy human individuals. Study summary: For every donor, three CD4 naive, three CD4 memory, two CD8 naive and one CD8 memory plates were used. Study-wide points: Limitation of the genetic and exposure-history diversity represented came from the few donors. Among the subsets, naive ones generally showed larger estimated richness than memory ones.

The chain recombines TRBV4-1 with TRBJ2-1; D gene unclear. This clonotype was obtained from a man between 18 and 35 years old in good health. The sample was naive CD4+ T cells sorted from blood. Documented subset: CD45RA+ positively selected. The CDR3 sequence: CASSQGRNEQFF. The CDR3 nucleotides read TGCGCCAGCAGCCAAGGGCGTAATGAGCAGTTCTTC.